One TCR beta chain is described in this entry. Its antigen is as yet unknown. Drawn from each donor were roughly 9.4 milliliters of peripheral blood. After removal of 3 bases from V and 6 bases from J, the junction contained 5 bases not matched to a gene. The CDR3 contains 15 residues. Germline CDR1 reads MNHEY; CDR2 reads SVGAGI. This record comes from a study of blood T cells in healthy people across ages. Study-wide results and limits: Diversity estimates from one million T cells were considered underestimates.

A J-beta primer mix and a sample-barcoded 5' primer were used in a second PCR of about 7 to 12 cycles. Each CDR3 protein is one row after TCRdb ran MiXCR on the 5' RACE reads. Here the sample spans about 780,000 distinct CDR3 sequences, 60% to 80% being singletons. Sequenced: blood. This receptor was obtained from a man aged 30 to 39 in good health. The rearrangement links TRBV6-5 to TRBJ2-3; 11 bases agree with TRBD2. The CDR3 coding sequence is TGTGCCAGCAGTTATCAGGCTAGCGGGGGGGATACGCAGTATTTT. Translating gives CASSYQASGGDTQYF.